Only one count was recorded for the clone carrying this T cell receptor (beta chain). Its specificity is unknown. One junction end disagrees with the germline gene, perhaps due to a read error. The PCR employed 60 Vbeta primers together with 13 Jbeta primers. Method: immunoSEQ multiplex PCR; TCRdb's copy keeps in-frame clones and lacks some. The sample consists of some 150,000 clones, approximately 75% of them appearing once. These data are taken from a study of cytomegalovirus exposure and HLA in healthy donors. Study-level results: Earlier analysis found most TCR beta V segments productive about 90% or about 30% of the time. Presence/absence comparisons presumed near-even sequencing depth among donors. Versus the approximately 670-donor mean, an Asian-associated ancestry cluster reportedly showed fewer N-insertions in a later analysis. Common viral pathogens seemed, in a later analysis, to connect with several of the most significant clusters.

CDR1 is SEHNR and CDR2 is FQNEAQ in the germline V gene (reference sequence). The CDR3 length is 12 residues. The sample taken for sequencing was PBMCs. The chain recombines TRBV7-9 with TRBJ2-7; D ambiguous. The source is a male donor in good health and CMV-seronegative. The CDR3 region is CSSSSLTLEQYF. The CDR3 region has the DNA TGTTCCAGCAGCTCCCTAACTTTAGAGCAGTACTTC.